This T cell receptor (beta chain) was obtained from a study of blood T cells in healthy people across ages. CDR1 is SGHDN, CDR2 FVKESK, per germline. V was pared by 1 base and J by 8 bases, with 17 bases between. This CDR3 is 15 amino acids long. Findings and limits, study-wide: Diversity of TCR beta per million T cells declined in a roughly linear way with age.

Primers used in a second PCR of roughly 6 to 11 cycles were a sample-barcoded 5' primer and a J-beta primer mix. Researchers report that a template-switch adaptor with 12 random nucleotides tagged each cDNA molecule. TCRdb re-called the 5' RACE reads through MiXCR, storing one row per CDR3 protein. This sample carries roughly 730,000 distinct CDR3 sequences, about 56% of them seen once, and the ten largest clones take more than 25%. Regarding this clonotype: Its antigen is as yet unknown.

Sequencing was done on a sample of blood. The sequence derives from a man between 35 and 55 years old in good health. This chain links TRBV14 with TRBJ1-2; no reliable D call. The CDR3 DNA follows: TGTGCCAGCAGCCAAGTCAGCCCGAGTTCCGAGGGCTACACCTTC. It codes for CASSQVSPSSEGYTF.